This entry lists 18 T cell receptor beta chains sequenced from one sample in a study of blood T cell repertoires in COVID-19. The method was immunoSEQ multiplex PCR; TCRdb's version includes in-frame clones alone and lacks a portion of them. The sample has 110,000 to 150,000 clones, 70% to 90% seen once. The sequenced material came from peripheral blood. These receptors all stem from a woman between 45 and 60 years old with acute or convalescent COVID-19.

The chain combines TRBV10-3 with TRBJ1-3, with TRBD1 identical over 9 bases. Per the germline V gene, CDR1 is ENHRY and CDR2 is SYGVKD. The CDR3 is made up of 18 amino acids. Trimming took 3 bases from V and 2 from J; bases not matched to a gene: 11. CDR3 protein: CAISERWTGDRAGNTIYF. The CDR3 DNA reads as TGTGCCATCAGTGAACGCTGGACAGGGGATCGTGCTGGAAACACCATATATTTT.

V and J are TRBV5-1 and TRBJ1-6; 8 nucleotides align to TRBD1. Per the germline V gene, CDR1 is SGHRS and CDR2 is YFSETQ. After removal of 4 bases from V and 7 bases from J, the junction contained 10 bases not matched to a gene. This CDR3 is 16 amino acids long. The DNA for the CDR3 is TGCGCCAGCAGCAAATATGGACAGGGAGGCAATTCACCCCTCCACTTT. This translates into CASSKYGQGGNSPLHF.

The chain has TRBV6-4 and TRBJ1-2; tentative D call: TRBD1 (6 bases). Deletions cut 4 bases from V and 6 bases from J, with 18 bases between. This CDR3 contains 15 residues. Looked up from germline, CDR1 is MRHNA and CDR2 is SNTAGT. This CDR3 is CASSGYRTVADGYTF. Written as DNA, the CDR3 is TGTGCCAGCAGTGGCTACCGGACAGTGGCGGATGGCTACACCTTC.

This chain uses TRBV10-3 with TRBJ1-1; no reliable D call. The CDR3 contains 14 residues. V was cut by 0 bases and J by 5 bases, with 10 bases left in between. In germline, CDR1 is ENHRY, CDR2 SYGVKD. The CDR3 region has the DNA TGTGCCATCAGTGAGTCAGCTGAAGTGACTGAAGCTTTCTTT. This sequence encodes CAISESAEVTEAFF.

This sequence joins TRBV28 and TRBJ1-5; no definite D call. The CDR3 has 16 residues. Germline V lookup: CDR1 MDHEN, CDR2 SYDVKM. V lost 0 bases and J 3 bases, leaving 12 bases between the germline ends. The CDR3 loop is CASSLWGSRSNQPQHF. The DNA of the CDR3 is TGTGCCAGCAGTTTATGGGGCAGCCGATCCAATCAGCCCCAGCATTTT.

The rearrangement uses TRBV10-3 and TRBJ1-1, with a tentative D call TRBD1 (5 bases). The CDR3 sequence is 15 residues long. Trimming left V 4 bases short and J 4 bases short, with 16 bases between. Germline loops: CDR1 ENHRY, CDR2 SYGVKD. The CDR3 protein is CAISGPGGGGTEAFF. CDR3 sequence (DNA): TGTGCCATCAGTGGACCCGGCGGGGGTGGCACTGAAGCTTTCTTT.

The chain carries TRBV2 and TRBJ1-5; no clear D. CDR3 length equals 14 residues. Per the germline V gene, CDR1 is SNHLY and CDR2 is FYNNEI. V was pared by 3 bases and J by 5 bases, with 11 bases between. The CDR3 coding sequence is TGTGCCAGCAGTGAGTTAGAGAATGATCAGCCCCAGCATTTT. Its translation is CASSELENDQPQHF.

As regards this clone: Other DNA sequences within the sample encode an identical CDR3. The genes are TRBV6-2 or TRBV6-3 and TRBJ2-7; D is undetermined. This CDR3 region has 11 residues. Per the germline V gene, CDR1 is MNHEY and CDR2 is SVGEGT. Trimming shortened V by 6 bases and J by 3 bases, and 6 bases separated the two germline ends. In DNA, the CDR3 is TGTGCCAGCAGCCATAGCTACGAGCAGTACTTC. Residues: CASSHSYEQYF.

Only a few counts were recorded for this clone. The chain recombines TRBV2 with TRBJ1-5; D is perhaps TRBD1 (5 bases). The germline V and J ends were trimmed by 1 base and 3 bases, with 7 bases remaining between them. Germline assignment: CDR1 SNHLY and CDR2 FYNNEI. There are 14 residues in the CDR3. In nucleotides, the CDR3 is TGTGCCAGCAGTGAAGGACAGCTCAATCAGCCCCAGCATTTT. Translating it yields CASSEGQLNQPQHF. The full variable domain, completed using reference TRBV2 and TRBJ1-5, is EPEVTQTPSHQVTQMGQEVILRCVPISNHLYFYWYRQILGQKVEFLVSFYNNEISEKSEIFDDQFSVERPDGSNFTLKIRSTKLEDSAMYFCASSEGQLNQPQHFGDGTRLSIL.

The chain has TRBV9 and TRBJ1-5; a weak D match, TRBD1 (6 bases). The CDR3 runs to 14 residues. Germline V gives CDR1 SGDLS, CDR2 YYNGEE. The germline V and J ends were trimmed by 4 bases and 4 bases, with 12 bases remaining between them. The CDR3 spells CASSPGQQNQPQHF. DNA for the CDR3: TGTGCCAGCAGCCCCGGACAGCAAAATCAGCCCCAGCATTTT. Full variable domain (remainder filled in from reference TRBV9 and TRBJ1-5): DSGVTQTPKHLITATGQRVTLRCSPRSGDLSVYWYQQSLDQGLQFLIQYYNGEERAKGNILERFSAQQFPDLHSELNLSSLELGDSALYFCASSPGQQNQPQHFGDGTRLSIL.

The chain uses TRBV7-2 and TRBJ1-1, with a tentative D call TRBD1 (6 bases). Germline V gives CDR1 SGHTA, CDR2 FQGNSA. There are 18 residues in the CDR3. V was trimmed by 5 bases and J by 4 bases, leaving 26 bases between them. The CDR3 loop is CASSRQLMGAASGTEAFF. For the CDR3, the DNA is TGTGCCAGCAGCCGTCAACTAATGGGGGCAGCTTCGGGCACTGAAGCTTTCTTT.

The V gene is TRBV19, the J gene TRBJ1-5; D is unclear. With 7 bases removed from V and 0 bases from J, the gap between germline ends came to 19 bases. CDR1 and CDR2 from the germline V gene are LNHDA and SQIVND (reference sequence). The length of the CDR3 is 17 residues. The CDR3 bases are TGTGCCAGTACCCCTTCTCACGGAGATTATAGCAATCAGCCCCAGCATTTT. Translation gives CASTPSHGDYSNQPQHF.

CDR3 loop: CASSLWGGALDEQFF. CDR3 in DNA: TGTGCCAGCAGTTTATGGGGGGGGGCCCTCGATGAGCAGTTCTTC. The V and J genes are TRBV27 and TRBJ2-1; D possibly corresponds to TRBD2 (7 bases). The V and J ends lost 1 base and 8 bases respectively, with 15 bases between them. The CDR3 covers 15 residues. Germline CDR1 MNHEY, CDR2 SMNVEV (reference sequence).

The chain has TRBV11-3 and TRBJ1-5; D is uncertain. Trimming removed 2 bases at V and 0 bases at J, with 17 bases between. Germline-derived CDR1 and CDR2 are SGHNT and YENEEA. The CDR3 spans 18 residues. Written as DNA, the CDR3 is TGTGCCAGCAGCTTAACTAATCGTGGTGCGTATAGCAATCAGCCCCAGCATTTT. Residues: CASSLTNRGAYSNQPQHF.

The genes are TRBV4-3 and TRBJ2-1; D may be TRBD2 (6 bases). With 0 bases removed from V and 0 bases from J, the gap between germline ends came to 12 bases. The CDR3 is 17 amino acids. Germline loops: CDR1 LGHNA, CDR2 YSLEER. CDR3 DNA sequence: TGCGCCAGCAGCCAAGATCTGGAGGGCCTCTCCTACAATGAGCAGTTCTTC. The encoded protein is CASSQDLEGLSYNEQFF.

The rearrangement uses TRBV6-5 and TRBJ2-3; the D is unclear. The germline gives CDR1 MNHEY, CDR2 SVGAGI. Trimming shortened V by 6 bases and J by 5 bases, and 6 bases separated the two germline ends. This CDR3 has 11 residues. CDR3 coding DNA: TGTGCCAGCAGGTTAGAAGATACGCAGTATTTT. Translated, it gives CASRLEDTQYF.

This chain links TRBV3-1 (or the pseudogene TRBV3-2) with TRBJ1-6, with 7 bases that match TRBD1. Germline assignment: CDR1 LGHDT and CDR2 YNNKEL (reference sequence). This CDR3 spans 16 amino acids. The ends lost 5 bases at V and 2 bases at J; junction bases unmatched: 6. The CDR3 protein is CASSVTGAPYNSPLHF. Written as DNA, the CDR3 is TGTGCCAGCAGCGTTACAGGGGCCCCCTATAATTCACCCCTCCACTTT.

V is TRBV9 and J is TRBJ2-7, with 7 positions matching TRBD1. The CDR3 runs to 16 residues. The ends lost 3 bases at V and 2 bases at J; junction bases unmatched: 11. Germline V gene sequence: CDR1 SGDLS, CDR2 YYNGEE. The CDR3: CASSANPGQNTYEQYF. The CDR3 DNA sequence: TGTGCCAGCAGCGCAAACCCGGGACAGAACACCTACGAGCAGTACTTC.